A selection of T cell receptor beta chains follows, all from one sample in a study of T cell changes during pregnancy in multiple sclerosis. Assay used: immunoSEQ multiplex PCR; TCRdb lists only in-frame clones, some missing. The table has about 15,000 clones, roughly 83% seen once. The source material was CD8+ T cells from peripheral blood mononuclear cells, sampled after pregnancy. The receptors were gathered from a female donor in good health, enrolled as a control in a pregnancy study. The CDR3 runs from the conserved cysteine through the conserved F or W. The D gene is left open where the match is weak. Clone size is shown for a subset of rows, as once, few, many or a class of expanded clone.

TRBV6-4	-	TRBJ2-3	TRBD2	CASSETSGDGTDTQYF	TGTGCCAGCAGTGAGACTAGCGGGGACGGCACAGATACGCAGTATTTT
TRBV15	-	TRBJ1-4	TRBD1	CATSSTTGGNEKLFF	TGTGCCACCAGCAGCACGACAGGGGGTAATGAAAAACTGTTTTTT
TRBV9	-	TRBJ2-7	TRBD1	CASSVGEGALSHEQYF	TGTGCCAGCAGCGTAGGAGAGGGGGCCCTTTCCCACGAGCAGTACTTC
TRBV5-4	-	TRBJ2-5	TRBD2	CASSDPGLAGGSQETQYF	TGTGCCAGCAGCGATCCGGGACTAGCGGGAGGATCACAAGAGACCCAGTACTTC
TRBV5-1	-	TRBJ2-5	TRBD2	CASSFTTPPLAGSSGAQYF	TGCGCCAGCAGCTTCACAACTCCGCCACTAGCGGGGAGCTCCGGGGCCCAGTACTTC
TRBV6-1	-	TRBJ1-5	-	CASTHFRSNQPQHF	TGTGCCAGCACCCATTTTCGGAGCAATCAGCCCCAGCATTTT
TRBV7-3	-	TRBJ2-3	TRBD1	CASSLEDRGDYTDTQYF	TGTGCCAGCAGCTTAGAAGACAGGGGGGACTACACAGATACGCAGTATTTT
TRBV9	-	TRBJ1-1	-	CASSVVDRSTNTEAFF	TGTGCCAGCAGCGTAGTAGACAGGTCCACCAACACTGAAGCTTTCTTT
TRBV4-2	-	TRBJ2-7	TRBD2	CASSQVLAGVHEQYF	TGTGCCAGCAGCCAAGTGTTAGCGGGAGTCCACGAGCAGTACTTC
TRBV6-4	-	TRBJ2-3	TRBD2	CASRAGGPTDTQYF	TGTGCCAGCAGAGCGGGGGGGCCTACAGATACGCAGTATTTT
TRBV28	-	TRBJ1-2	-	CASIQGRNGYTF	TGTGCCAGCATTCAGGGGCGGAATGGCTACACCTTC
TRBV7-9	-	TRBJ2-2	TRBD1	CASSQDWGQGAGELFF	TGTGCCAGCAGCCAAGATTGGGGACAGGGTGCCGGGGAGCTGTTTTTT
TRBV5-1	-	TRBJ2-7	TRBD1	CASSLDRGGEQYF	TGCGCCAGCAGCCTGGACAGGGGGGGCGAGCAGTACTTC
TRBV6-5	-	TRBJ2-2	TRBD2	CASSTSESGELFF	TGTGCCAGCAGTACTAGCGAGTCCGGGGAGCTGTTTTTT
TRBV28	-	TRBJ2-5	-	CASSPDRQPQETQYF	TGTGCCAGCAGTCCGGACCGACAGCCCCAAGAGACCCAGTACTTC
TRBV30	-	TRBJ2-7	TRBD2	CAWRPGLAGVGEQYF	TGTGCCTGGAGACCGGGACTAGCGGGAGTCGGCGAGCAGTACTTC
TRBV7-9	once	TRBJ2-4	-	CASSSRDKKNIQYF	TGTGCCAGCAGCTCCCGGGACAAAAAAAACATTCAGTACTTC
TRBV10-3	-	TRBJ2-7	TRBD1	CAISDRTTGGPSYEQYF	TGTGCCATCAGTGACCGGACTACAGGGGGCCCTTCCTACGAGCAGTACTTC
TRBV27	-	TRBJ2-7	-	CASSLLGPTGEQYF	TGTGCCAGCAGTTTACTCGGGCCTACGGGGGAGCAGTACTTC
TRBV21-1	-	TRBJ2-5	-	CASRKSTESQETQYF	TGTGCCAGCAGGAAATCAACGGAGTCCCAAGAGACCCAGTACTTC
TRBV11-1	-	TRBJ1-4	-	CASSLGGTDEKLFF	TGTGCCAGCAGTCTTGGGGGGACCGACGAAAAACTGTTTTTT
TRBV30	-	TRBJ2-2	-	CACPHDFTGELFF	TGTGCCTGCCCCCACGACTTCACCGGGGAGCTGTTTTTT
TRBV6-1	-	TRBJ1-1	-	CASSREVMNTEAFF	TGTGCCAGCAGTAGGGAGGTTATGAACACTGAAGCTTTCTTT
TRBV4-2	-	TRBJ2-3	-	CASSSSGSGVEAQYF	TGTGCCAGCAGCTCTTCGGGGTCAGGCGTTGAAGCGCAGTATTTT
TRBV27	-	TRBJ2-7	TRBD2	CASSLSGLADYEQYF	TGTGCCAGCAGTTTATCGGGGCTAGCGGACTACGAGCAGTACTTC
TRBV27	-	TRBJ1-2	-	CASRGGADPNYGYTF	TGTGCCAGCAGGGGGGGGGCTGATCCTAACTATGGCTACACCTTC
TRBV27	-	TRBJ2-3	TRBD2	CASSYGTSLTDTQYF	TGTGCCAGCAGTTACGGGACTAGTCTGACAGATACGCAGTATTTT
TRBV29-1	-	TRBJ2-7	TRBD2	CSVILAGAEQYF	TGCAGCGTTATCCTAGCGGGAGCCGAGCAGTACTTC
TRBV7-9	-	TRBJ1-6	TRBD1	CASTQGEGDNSPLHF	TGTGCCAGCACCCAGGGGGAAGGAGATAATTCACCCCTCCACTTT
TRBV9	-	TRBJ1-5	TRBD1	CASSIGTGGNQPQHF	TGTGCCAGCAGCATCGGGACAGGCGGCAATCAGCCCCAGCATTTT
TRBV5-6	-	TRBJ2-2	-	CASSPNGMNTGELFF	TGTGCCAGCAGCCCCAACGGGATGAACACCGGGGAGCTGTTTTTT
TRBV6-6	-	TRBJ2-1	TRBD1	CATVHRDRAPYEQFF	TGTGCCACCGTCCACCGGGACAGGGCTCCCTATGAGCAGTTCTTC
TRBV9	few	TRBJ1-1	TRBD1	CASSVGTGSEAFF	TGTGCCAGCAGCGTAGGGACAGGCAGTGAAGCTTTCTTT
TRBV9	-	TRBJ1-4	-	CASSVNDRTREKLFF	TGTGCCAGCAGCGTAAATGACAGGACGCGGGAAAAACTGTTTTTT
TRBV4-2	medium-sized	TRBJ1-6	TRBD1	CASSQVSSNRGNSPLHF	TGTGCCAGCAGCCAAGTGAGTTCAAACAGGGGTAATTCACCCCTCCACTTT
TRBV4-2	-	TRBJ2-4	TRBD2	CASSQDAGEGPKNIQYF	TGTGCCAGCAGCCAAGATGCGGGGGAAGGCCCCAAAAACATTCAGTACTTC
TRBV4-1	few	TRBJ1-1	TRBD1	CASSQDSGGNTEAFF	TGCGCCAGCAGCCAAGACTCAGGGGGCAACACTGAAGCTTTCTTT
TRBV5-1	-	TRBJ1-5	-	CASSFEGLSNQPQHF	TGCGCCAGCAGCTTCGAGGGTTTGAGCAATCAGCCCCAGCATTTT
TRBV6-1	-	TRBJ2-7	TRBD1	CASSDENRGSYEQYF	TGTGCCAGCAGTGACGAGAACAGGGGATCGTACGAGCAGTACTTC
TRBV7-6	-	TRBJ2-5	-	CASSLGAGRSETQYF	TGTGCCAGCAGCTTAGGCGCAGGGAGGTCCGAGACCCAGTACTTC
TRBV6-1	medium-sized	TRBJ2-7	TRBD2	CASQREPPYEQYF	TGTGCCAGCCAGCGGGAGCCCCCCTACGAGCAGTACTTC
TRBV19	-	TRBJ1-3	-	CASSWSSGNTIYF	TGTGCCAGTAGTTGGAGCTCTGGAAACACCATATATTTT
TRBV28	-	TRBJ2-7	TRBD1	CASSHPGTGLGSEQYF	TGTGCCAGCAGTCACCCAGGGACAGGGCTAGGTAGCGAGCAGTACTTC
TRBV4-3	-	TRBJ2-1	TRBD2	CASSQGRGAASYNEQFF	TGCGCCAGCAGCCAAGGGCGGGGGGCAGCTTCCTACAATGAGCAGTTCTTC
TRBV4-1	-	TRBJ2-7	TRBD1	CASSRERGQGDLYEQYF	TGCGCCAGCAGCCGCGAACGTGGACAGGGGGATCTCTACGAGCAGTACTTC
TRBV10-3	-	TRBJ2-6	-	CAISESGGSGANVLTF	TGTGCCATCAGTGAGTCAGGGGGCTCTGGGGCCAACGTCCTGACTTTC
TRBV4-2	-	TRBJ2-1	TRBD1	CASSHTDRAADEQFF	TGTGCCAGCAGCCACACGGACAGGGCTGCCGATGAGCAGTTCTTC
TRBV28	-	TRBJ2-1	-	CASTLSGNEQFF	TGTGCCAGCACCCTAAGCGGTAATGAGCAGTTCTTC
TRBV6-1	-	TRBJ1-5	-	CASSQGWQPQHF	TGTGCCAGCAGTCAGGGCTGGCAGCCCCAGCATTTT
TRBV27	-	TRBJ2-4	-	CASSSGGAKNIQYF	TGTGCCAGCAGTTCGGGTGGGGCCAAAAACATTCAGTACTTC